These T cell receptor beta chains were read from a single sample in a study of T cell responses to AZD1222 COVID-19 vaccine. The repertoire was sequenced with immunoSEQ multiplex PCR; TCRdb's copy has only in-frame clones and lacks some. This sample has 50,000 to 65,000 clones; 80% to 90% occur once, and the top ten carry about 15%. Sequenced material: peripheral blood, taken 28 days after the second AZD1222 dose. The receptors were gathered from an adult who received the AZD1222 COVID-19 vaccine. The CDR3 runs from the conserved cysteine through the conserved F or W. The order of the fields is V gene, clone size, D gene, J gene, CDR3 DNA, CDR3 protein. The D gene is left open where the match is weak. Size values are once, few and many counts, or a class for expanded clones, and some rows have none.

TRBV6-2/TRBV6-3	-	TRBD2	TRBJ2-4	TGTGCCAGCAGCCCTGGACTAGCGGGAGCCTACAAAAACATTCAGTACTTC	CASSPGLAGAYKNIQYF
TRBV6-5	-	TRBD2	TRBJ2-3	TGTGCCAGCAGTTTATCGGGAGGGTCGGATACGCAGTATTTT	CASSLSGGSDTQYF
TRBV6-5	-	-	TRBJ1-1	TGTGCCAGCACGCGGACTTATGAAAACACTGAAGCTTTCTTT	CASTRTYENTEAFF
TRBV27	-	-	TRBJ2-7	TGTGCCAGCGGCCCAACCTACGAGCAGTACTTC	CASGPTYEQYF
TRBV5-1	-	TRBD1	TRBJ2-6	TGCGCCAGCAGCTTTTTGGGACAGGGATCTGGGGCCAACGTCCTGACTTTC	CASSFLGQGSGANVLTF
TRBV30	-	-	TRBJ1-1	TGTGCCTGGAGTTGGCGCACTGAAGCTTTCTTT	CAWSWRTEAFF
TRBV6-5	-	-	TRBJ2-4	TGTGCCAGCAGTCCGGCGGACTCGCACGAAAACATTCAGTACTTC	CASSPADSHENIQYF
TRBV19	-	TRBD1	TRBJ2-2	TGTGCCAGTAGTATAGGGACAGGCGGAACCGGGGAGCTGTTTTTT	CASSIGTGGTGELFF
TRBV25-1	-	-	TRBJ1-3	TGTGCCACCGGGGGACTTCGAAACACCATATATTTT	CATGGLRNTIYF
TRBV7-3	-	TRBD1	TRBJ1-6	TGTGCCAGCAGCCCGACAGGGCAATCACCCCTCCACTTT	CASSPTGQSPLHF
TRBV12-3/TRBV12-4	-	-	TRBJ1-3	TGTGCCAGCAGTGCCCCGCCTGGAAACACCATATATTTT	CASSAPPGNTIYF
TRBV7-9	-	-	TRBJ1-3	TGTGCCAGTGGAACCGGGAGAATTGGAAACACCATATATTTT	CASGTGRIGNTIYF
TRBV18	once	TRBD2	TRBJ2-2	TGTGCCAGCTCACCCGGACTAGGTGGGACCGGGGAGCTGTTTTTT	CASSPGLGGTGELFF
TRBV29-1	-	TRBD2	TRBJ2-1	TGCAGCGTTGAGGGACTAAACAATGAGCAGTTCTTC	CSVEGLNNEQFF
TRBV11-3	-	-	TRBJ1-2	TGTGCCAGCAGCTACAACAGGGTATCGAGCGGCTACACCTTC	CASSYNRVSSGYTF
TRBV5-6	once	-	TRBJ1-3	TGTGCCAGCAGCTCTGACAGGTTCAGAAACACCATATATTTT	CASSSDRFRNTIYF
TRBV7-9	-	TRBD2	TRBJ2-1	TGTGCCAGCAGCTTGGCGGGAGGGCCGGAGAATGAGCAGTTCTTC	CASSLAGGPENEQFF
TRBV3-1/TRBV3-2	-	TRBD1	TRBJ1-6	TGTGCCATCCAACAGGGGATCAATTCACCCCTCCACTTT	CAIQQGINSPLHF
TRBV5-4	-	-	TRBJ2-5	TGTGCCAGCAGCTTCTATTTGGGGAGAAAAGAGACCCAGTACTTC	CASSFYLGRKETQYF
TRBV6-9	-	TRBD2	TRBJ2-1	TGTGCCAGCAGTTATGAGGGAGGGGTCAACAGCTCCTACAATGAGCAGTTCTTC	CASSYEGGVNSSYNEQFF
TRBV5-4	once	-	TRBJ1-5	TGTGCCAGCAGCTTTGGGGGGTCTAATCAGCCCCAGCATTTT	CASSFGGSNQPQHF
TRBV29-1	-	TRBD1	TRBJ2-2	TGCAGCGCCCAAGGGACAGGGGTTAGCGGGGAGCTGTTTTTT	CSAQGTGVSGELFF
TRBV30	-	-	TRBJ2-4	TGTGCCTGGCAGGGACTAGCCAAAAACATTCAGTACTTC	CAWQGLAKNIQYF
TRBV2	-	-	TRBJ2-5	TGTGCCAGCGGCCAACTAACCCAAGAGACCCAGTACTTC	CASGQLTQETQYF
TRBV7-2	-	TRBD1	TRBJ1-3	TGTGCCAGCAGCTCCCAGGGGGGGGCTGGAAACACCATATATTTT	CASSSQGGAGNTIYF
TRBV12-3/TRBV12-4	once	-	TRBJ1-5	TGTGCCAGCAGTTTAAATCAGCCCCAGCATTTT	CASSLNQPQHF
TRBV29-1	-	-	TRBJ1-1	TGCAGCGTTGAAGTGGGGGGCGTCATCATGAACACTGAAGCTTTCTTT	CSVEVGGVIMNTEAFF
TRBV18	-	-	TRBJ2-4	TGTGCCAGCTCACCTATGGCGACTGTACGCCGGCCAATAGCCAAAAACATTCAGTACTTC	CASSPMATVRRPIAKNIQYF
TRBV7-2	-	-	TRBJ1-3	TGTGCCAGCAGCTTCAATAGAGACAGCGGAAACACCATATATTTT	CASSFNRDSGNTIYF
TRBV30	-	TRBD2	TRBJ2-7	TGTGCCTGGAGTGTTAAGCGGGGCTCCTACGAGCAGTACTTC	CAWSVKRGSYEQYF
TRBV12-3/TRBV12-4	once	-	TRBJ2-3	TGTGCCAGCAGTAGCCGGGATACGCAGTATTTT	CASSSRDTQYF
TRBV6-5	once	TRBD1	TRBJ2-7	TGTGCCAGCAGCCGGGGACAGGGAGGCGCCGAGCAGTACTTC	CASSRGQGGAEQYF
TRBV5-8	-	TRBD2	TRBJ2-7	TGTGCCAGCAGCTTGGACGGATACGAGGGGACTAGCGGGATTGGACGCGAGCAGTACTTC	CASSLDGYEGTSGIGREQYF
TRBV11-2	-	-	TRBJ1-2	TGTGCCAGCAGCCCCCGGACAGCCTCGTTGAGCTACACCTTC	CASSPRTASLSYTF
TRBV7-2	-	TRBD2	TRBJ2-7	TGTGCCAGCAGAATAGCGGGTCAAGGAGACGAGCAGTACTTC	CASRIAGQGDEQYF
TRBV9	-	-	TRBJ2-5	TGTGCCAGCAGCGTAGGGACCCACTCGGAGACCCAGTACTTC	CASSVGTHSETQYF
TRBV7-3	-	-	TRBJ2-5	TGTGCCAGCAGCTTAACCGTTCTGGAGACCCAGTACTTC	CASSLTVLETQYF